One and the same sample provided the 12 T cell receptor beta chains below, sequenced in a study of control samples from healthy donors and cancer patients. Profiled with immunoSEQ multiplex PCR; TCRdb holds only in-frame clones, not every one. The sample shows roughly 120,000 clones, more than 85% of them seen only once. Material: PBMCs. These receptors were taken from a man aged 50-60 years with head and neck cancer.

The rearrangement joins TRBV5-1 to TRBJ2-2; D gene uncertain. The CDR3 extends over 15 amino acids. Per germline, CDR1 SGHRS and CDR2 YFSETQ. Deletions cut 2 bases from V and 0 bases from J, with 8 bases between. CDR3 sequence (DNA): TGCGCCAGCAGCTTAGGGCTAGCGAACACCGGGGAGCTGTTTTTT. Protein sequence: CASSLGLANTGELFF.

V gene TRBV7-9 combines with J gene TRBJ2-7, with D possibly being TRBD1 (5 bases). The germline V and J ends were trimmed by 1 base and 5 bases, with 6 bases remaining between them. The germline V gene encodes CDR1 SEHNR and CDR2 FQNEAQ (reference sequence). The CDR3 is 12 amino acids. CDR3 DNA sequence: TGTGCCAGCAGCTTAGGGGGCGACGAGCAGTACTTC. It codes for CASSLGGDEQYF. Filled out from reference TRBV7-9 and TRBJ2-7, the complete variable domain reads DTGVSQNPRHKITKRGQNVTFRCDPISEHNRLYWYRQTLGQGPEFLTYFQNEAQLEKSRLLSDRFSAERPKGSFSTLEIQRTEQGDSAMYLCASSLGGDEQYFGPGTRLTVT.

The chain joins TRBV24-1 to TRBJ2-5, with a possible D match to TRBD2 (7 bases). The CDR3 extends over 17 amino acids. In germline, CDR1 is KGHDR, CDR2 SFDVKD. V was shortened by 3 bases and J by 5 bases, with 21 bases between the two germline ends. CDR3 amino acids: CATSDPSEGGQVETQYF. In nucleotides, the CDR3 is TGTGCCACCAGTGATCCCTCCGAGGGGGGGCAAGTGGAGACCCAGTACTTC.

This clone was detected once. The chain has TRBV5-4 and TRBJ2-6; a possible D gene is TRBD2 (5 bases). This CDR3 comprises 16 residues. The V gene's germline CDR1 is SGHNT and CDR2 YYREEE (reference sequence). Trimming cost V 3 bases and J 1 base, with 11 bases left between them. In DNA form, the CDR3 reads TGTGCCAGCAGCTCGGGGTTAGGTTCTGGGGCCAACGTCCTGACTTTC. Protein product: CASSSGLGSGANVLTF.

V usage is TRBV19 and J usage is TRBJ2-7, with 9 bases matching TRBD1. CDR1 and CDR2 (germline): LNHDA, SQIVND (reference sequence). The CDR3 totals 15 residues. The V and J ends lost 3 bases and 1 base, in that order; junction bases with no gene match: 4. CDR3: CASSIGTGYSYEQYF. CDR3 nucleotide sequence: TGTGCCAGTAGTATCGGGACAGGGTATTCCTACGAGCAGTACTTC.

CDR3 in amino acids: CASSPFHVSQPQHF. CDR3 nucleotide sequence: TGCGCCAGCAGCCCTTTTCACGTCAGTCAGCCCCAGCATTTT. The V and J genes are TRBV4-3 and TRBJ1-5; D unresolved. V was cut by 4 bases and J by 6 bases, with 13 bases left in between. The CDR3 runs 14 residues. CDR1 and CDR2 from the germline V gene are LGHNA and YSLEER.

This chain's CDR3 is CASSPPSRAVEAFF. Here the CDR3 DNA reads TGTGCCAGCAGTCCTCCCAGCCGGGCGGTTGAAGCTTTCTTT. The V gene is TRBV6-6, the J gene TRBJ1-1; D gene unclear. V lost 5 bases to trimming and J lost 7 bases, with 17 bases between them. The CDR3 covers 14 residues. Germline CDR1 is MNHNY and CDR2 is SVGAGI (reference sequence).

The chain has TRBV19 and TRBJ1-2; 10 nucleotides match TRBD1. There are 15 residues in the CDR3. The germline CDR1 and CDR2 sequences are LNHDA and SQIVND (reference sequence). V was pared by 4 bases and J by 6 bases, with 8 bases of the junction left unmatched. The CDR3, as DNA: TGTGCCAGTAGTAGACAGGGGGCCGACCCGGATGGCTACACCTTC. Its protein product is CASSRQGADPDGYTF. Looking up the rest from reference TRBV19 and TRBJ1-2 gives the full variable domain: DGGITQSPKYLFRKEGQNVTLSCEQNLNHDAMYWYRQDPGQGLRLIYYSQIVNDFQKGDIAEGYSVSREKKESFPLTVTSAQKNPTAFYLCASSRQGADPDGYTFGSGTRLTVV.

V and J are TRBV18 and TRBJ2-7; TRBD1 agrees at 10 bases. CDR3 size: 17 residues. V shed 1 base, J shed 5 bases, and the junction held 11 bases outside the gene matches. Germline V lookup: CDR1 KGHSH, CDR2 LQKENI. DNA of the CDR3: TGTGCCAGCTCACCACTCTCTCAGATGGACAGGGGGGACGAGCAGTACTTC. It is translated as CASSPLSQMDRGDEQYF.

The CDR3 sequence is CASSRQETQYF. CDR3 DNA: TGTGCCAGCAGTCGCCAAGAGACCCAGTACTTC. J is TRBJ2-5 and V is TRBV6-6; D not resolved. The V end lost 5 bases, the J end lost 1 base, and 2 bases lay between the germline ends. Looked up from germline, CDR1 is MNHNY and CDR2 is SVGAGI (reference sequence). The CDR3 has 11 residues.

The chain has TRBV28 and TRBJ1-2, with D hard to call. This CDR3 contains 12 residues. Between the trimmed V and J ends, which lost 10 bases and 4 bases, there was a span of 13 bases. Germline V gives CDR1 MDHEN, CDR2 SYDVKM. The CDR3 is CATRKLVYGYTF. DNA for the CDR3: TGTGCCACCCGAAAACTAGTCTATGGCTACACCTTC.

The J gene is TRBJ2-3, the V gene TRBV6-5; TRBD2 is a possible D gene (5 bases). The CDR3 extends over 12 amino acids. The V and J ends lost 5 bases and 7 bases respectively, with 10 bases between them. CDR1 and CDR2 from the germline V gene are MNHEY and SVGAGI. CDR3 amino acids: CASSNRGNTQYF. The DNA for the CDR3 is TGTGCCAGCAGTAACCGGGGAAATACGCAGTATTTT.